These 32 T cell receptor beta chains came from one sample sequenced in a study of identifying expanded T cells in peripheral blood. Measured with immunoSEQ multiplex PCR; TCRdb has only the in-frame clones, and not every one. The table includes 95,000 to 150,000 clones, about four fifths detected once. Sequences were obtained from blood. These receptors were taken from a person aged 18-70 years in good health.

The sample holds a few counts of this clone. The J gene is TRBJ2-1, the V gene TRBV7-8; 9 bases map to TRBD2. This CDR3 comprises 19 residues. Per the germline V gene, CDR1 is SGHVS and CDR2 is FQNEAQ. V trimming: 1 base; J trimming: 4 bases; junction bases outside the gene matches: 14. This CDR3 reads CASSLDTGAGGRSYNEQFF. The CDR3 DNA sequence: TGTGCCAGCAGCTTAGATACGGGTGCGGGGGGGCGGAGTTACAATGAGCAGTTCTTC.

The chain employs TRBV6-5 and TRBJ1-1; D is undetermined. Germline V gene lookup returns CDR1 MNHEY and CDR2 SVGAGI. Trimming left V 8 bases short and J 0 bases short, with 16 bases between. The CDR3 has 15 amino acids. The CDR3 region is CASRYSQTLNTEAFF. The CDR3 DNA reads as TGTGCCAGCCGATACTCCCAGACATTGAACACTGAAGCTTTCTTT.

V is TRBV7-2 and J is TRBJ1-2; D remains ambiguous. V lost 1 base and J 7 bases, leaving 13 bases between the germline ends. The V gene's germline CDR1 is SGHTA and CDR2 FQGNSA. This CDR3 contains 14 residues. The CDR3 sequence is CASSLVGSEGGYTF. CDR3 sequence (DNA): TGTGCCAGCAGCTTAGTAGGGTCGGAGGGTGGCTACACCTTC.

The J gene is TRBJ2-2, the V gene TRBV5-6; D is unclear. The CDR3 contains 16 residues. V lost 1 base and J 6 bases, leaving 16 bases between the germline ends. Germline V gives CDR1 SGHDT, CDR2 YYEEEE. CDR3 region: CASSLSGSFISGELFF. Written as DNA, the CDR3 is TGTGCCAGCAGCTTGTCGGGCAGTTTTATATCCGGGGAGCTGTTTTTT.

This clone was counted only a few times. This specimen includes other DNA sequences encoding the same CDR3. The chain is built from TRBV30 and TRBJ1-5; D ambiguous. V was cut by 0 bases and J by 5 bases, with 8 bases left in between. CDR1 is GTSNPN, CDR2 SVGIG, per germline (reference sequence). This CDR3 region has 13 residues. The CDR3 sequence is CAWSVQGDQPQHF. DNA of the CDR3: TGTGCCTGGAGTGTACAAGGAGATCAGCCCCAGCATTTT.

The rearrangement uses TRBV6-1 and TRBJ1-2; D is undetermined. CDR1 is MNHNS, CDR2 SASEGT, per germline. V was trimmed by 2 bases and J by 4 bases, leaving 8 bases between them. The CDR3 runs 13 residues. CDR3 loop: CASSELNFYGYTF. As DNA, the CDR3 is TGTGCCAGCAGTGAACTTAATTTCTATGGCTACACCTTC.

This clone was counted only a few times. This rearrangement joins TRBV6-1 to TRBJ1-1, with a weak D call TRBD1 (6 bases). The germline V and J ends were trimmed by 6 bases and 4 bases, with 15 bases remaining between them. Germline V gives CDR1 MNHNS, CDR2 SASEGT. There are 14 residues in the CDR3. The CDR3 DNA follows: TGTGCCAGCAGAGGCGAGGGGGTGATCACTGAAGCTTTCTTT. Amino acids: CASRGEGVITEAFF.

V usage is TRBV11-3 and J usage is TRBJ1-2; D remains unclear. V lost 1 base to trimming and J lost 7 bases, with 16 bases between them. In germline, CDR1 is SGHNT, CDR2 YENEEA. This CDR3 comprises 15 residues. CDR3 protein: CASSLGSSAGIGYTF. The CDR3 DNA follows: TGTGCCAGCAGCTTAGGTTCGTCCGCGGGGATTGGCTACACCTTC.

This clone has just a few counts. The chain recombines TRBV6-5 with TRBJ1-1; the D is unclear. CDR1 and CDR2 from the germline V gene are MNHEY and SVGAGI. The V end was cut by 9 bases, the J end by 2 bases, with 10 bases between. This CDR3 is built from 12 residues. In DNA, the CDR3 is TGTGCCAGTGCAAGAGGAAACACTGAAGCTTTCTTT. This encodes CASARGNTEAFF.

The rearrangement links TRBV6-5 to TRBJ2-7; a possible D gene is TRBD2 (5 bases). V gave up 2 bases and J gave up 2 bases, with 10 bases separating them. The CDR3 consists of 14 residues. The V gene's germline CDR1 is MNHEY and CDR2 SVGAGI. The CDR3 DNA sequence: TGTGCCAGCAGTTACGAGGGCAGACCCTACGAGCAGTACTTC. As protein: CASSYEGRPYEQYF.

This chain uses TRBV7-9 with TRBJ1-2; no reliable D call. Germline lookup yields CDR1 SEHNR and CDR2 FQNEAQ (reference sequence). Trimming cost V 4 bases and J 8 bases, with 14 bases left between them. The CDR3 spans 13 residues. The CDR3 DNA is TGTGCCAGCAGCTCAGACACCCTAGGAGGCTACACCTTC. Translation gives CASSSDTLGGYTF.

In nucleotides, the CDR3 is TGTGCCAGTAGTATAGGGTTCAGCAATCAGCCCCAGCATTTT. Its protein product is CASSIGFSNQPQHF. The rearrangement joins TRBV19 to TRBJ1-5; D not resolved. The CDR3 runs to 14 residues. Germline CDR1 reads LNHDA; CDR2 reads SQIVND (reference sequence). V lost 1 base to trimming and J lost 1 base, with 5 bases between them. Complete variable domain (other parts from reference TRBV19 and TRBJ1-5): DGGITQSPKYLFRKEGQNVTLSCEQNLNHDAMYWYRQDPGQGLRLIYYSQIVNDFQKGDIAEGYSVSREKKESFPLTVTSAQKNPTAFYLCASSIGFSNQPQHFGDGTRLSIL.

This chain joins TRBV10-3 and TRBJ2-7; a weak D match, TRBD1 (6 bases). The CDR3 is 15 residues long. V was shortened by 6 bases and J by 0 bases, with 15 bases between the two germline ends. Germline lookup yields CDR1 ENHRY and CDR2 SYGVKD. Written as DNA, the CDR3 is TGTGCCATCAGCTCGCCAGAACAGGGCTCCTACGAGCAGTACTTC. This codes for CAISSPEQGSYEQYF.

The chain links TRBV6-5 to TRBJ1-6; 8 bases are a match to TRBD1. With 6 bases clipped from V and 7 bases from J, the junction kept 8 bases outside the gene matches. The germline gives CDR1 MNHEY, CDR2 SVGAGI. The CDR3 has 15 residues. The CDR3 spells CASRTGQGGNSPLHF. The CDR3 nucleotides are TGTGCCAGCAGAACAGGACAGGGAGGAAATTCACCCCTCCACTTT.

The CDR3 bases are TGTGCCAGCAGTACAACGGATACGCAGTATTTT. It codes for CASSTTDTQYF. This chain links TRBV6-6 with TRBJ2-3; no reliable D call. V was pared by 5 bases and J by 6 bases, with 6 bases between. CDR3 length: 11 residues. Germline V lookup: CDR1 MNHNY, CDR2 SVGAGI (reference sequence).

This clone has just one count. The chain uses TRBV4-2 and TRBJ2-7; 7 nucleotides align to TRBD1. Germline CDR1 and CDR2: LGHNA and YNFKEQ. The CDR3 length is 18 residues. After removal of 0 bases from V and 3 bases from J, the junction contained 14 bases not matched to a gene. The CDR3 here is CASSQDPGGTALSYEQYF. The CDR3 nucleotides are TGTGCCAGCAGCCAAGATCCTGGTGGGACAGCTTTGAGCTACGAGCAGTACTTC.

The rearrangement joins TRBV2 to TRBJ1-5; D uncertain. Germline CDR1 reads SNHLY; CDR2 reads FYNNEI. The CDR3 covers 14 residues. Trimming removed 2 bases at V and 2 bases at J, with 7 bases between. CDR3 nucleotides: TGTGCCAGCAGTGAAAACTTTGGCAATCAGCCCCAGCATTTT. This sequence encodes CASSENFGNQPQHF.

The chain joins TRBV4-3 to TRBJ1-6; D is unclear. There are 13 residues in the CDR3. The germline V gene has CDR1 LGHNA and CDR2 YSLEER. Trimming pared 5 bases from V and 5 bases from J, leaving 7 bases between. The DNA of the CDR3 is TGCGCCAGCAGCAAGACACATAATTCACCCCTCCACTTT. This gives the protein CASSKTHNSPLHF.

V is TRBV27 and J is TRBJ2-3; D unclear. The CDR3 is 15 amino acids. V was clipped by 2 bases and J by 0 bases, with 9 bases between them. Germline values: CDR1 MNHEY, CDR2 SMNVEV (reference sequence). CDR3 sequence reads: CASSLGPSSTDTQYF. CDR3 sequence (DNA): TGTGCCAGCAGTTTAGGACCTTCTAGCACAGATACGCAGTATTTT.

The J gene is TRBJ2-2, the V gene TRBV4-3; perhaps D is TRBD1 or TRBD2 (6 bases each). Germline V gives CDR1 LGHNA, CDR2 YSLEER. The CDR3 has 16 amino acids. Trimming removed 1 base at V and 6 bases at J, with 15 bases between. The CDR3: CASSQANGGPSGELFF. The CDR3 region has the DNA TGCGCCAGCAGCCAAGCAAATGGGGGGCCGTCCGGGGAGCTGTTTTTT.

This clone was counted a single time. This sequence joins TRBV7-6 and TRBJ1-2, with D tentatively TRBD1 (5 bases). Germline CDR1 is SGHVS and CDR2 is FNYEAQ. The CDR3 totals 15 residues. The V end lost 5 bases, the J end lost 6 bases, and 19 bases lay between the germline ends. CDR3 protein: CASSPGQGRFDGYTF. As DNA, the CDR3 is TGTGCCAGCAGCCCCGGCCAGGGTCGGTTTGATGGCTACACCTTC. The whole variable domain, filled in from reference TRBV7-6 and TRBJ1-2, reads GAGVSQSPRYKVTKRGQDVALRCDPISGHVSLYWYRQALGQGPEFLTYFNYEAQQDKSGLPNDRFSAERPEGSISTLTIQRTEQRDSAMYRCASSPGQGRFDGYTFGSGTRLTVV.

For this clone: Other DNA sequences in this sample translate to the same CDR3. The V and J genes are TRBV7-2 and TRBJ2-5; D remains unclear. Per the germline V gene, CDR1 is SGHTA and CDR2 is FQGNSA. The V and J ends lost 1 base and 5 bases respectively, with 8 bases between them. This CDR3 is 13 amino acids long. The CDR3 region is CASSLGHQETQYF. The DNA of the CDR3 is TGTGCCAGCAGCTTAGGGCATCAGGAGACCCAGTACTTC.

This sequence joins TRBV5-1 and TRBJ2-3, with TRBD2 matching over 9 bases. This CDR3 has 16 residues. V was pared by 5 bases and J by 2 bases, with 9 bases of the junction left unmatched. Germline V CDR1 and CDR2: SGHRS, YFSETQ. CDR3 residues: CASRGGSGGTTDTQYF. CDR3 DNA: TGCGCCAGCAGAGGAGGGAGCGGGGGGACCACAGATACGCAGTATTTT.

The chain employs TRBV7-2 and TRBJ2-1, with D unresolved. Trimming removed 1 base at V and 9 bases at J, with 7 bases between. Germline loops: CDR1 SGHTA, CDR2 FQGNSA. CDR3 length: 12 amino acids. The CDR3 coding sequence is TGTGCCAGCAGCTTAGTCCCGGTTGAGCAGTTCTTC. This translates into CASSLVPVEQFF.

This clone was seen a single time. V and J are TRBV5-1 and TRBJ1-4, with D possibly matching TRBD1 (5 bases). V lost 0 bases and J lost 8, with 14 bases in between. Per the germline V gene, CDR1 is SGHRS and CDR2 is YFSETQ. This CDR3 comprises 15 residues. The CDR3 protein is CASSLADPKGEKLFF. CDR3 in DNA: TGCGCCAGCAGCTTGGCCGACCCCAAGGGGGAAAAACTGTTTTTT.

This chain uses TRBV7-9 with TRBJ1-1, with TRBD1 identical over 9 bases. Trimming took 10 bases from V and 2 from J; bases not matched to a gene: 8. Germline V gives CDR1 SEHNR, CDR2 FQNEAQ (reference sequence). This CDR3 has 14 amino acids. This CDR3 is CATPGTGINTEAFF. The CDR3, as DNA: TGTGCCACTCCCGGGACAGGGATAAACACTGAAGCTTTCTTT.

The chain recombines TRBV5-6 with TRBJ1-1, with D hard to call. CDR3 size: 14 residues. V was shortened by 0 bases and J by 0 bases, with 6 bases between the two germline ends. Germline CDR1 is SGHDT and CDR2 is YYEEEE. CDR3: CASSLDSLNTEAFF. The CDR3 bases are TGTGCCAGCAGCTTGGATTCTTTGAACACTGAAGCTTTCTTT.

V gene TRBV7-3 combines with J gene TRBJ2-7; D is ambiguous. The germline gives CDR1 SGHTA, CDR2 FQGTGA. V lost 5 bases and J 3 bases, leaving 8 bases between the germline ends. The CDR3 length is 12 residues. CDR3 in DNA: TGTGCCAGCAGCGCGGACGGCTACGAGCAGTACTTC. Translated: CASSADGYEQYF.

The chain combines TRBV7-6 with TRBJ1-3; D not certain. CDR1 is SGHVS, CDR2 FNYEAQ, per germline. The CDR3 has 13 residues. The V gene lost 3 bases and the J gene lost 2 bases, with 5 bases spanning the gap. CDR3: CASSFSAGNTIYF. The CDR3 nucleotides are TGTGCCAGCAGCTTTTCAGCTGGAAACACCATATATTTT.

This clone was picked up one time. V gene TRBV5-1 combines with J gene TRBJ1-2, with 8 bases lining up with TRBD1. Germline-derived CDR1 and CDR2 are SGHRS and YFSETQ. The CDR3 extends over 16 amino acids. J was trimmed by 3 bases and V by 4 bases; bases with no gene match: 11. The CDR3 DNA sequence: TGCGCCAGCAGCCCACTCGGACAGGGATCGGACTATGGCTACACCTTC. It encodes CASSPLGQGSDYGYTF.

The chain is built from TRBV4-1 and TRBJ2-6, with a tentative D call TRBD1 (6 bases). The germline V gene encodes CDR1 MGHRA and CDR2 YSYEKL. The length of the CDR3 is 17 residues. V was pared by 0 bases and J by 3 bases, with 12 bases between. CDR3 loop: CASSQDWGRGGANVLTF. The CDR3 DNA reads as TGCGCCAGCAGCCAAGATTGGGGCAGGGGTGGGGCCAACGTCCTGACTTTC.

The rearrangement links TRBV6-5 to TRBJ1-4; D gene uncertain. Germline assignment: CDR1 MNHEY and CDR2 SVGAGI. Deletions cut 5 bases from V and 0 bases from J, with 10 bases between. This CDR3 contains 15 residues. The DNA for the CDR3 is TGTGCCAGCAGTCTTAACCCCGCAACTAATGAAAAACTGTTTTTT. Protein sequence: CASSLNPATNEKLFF.